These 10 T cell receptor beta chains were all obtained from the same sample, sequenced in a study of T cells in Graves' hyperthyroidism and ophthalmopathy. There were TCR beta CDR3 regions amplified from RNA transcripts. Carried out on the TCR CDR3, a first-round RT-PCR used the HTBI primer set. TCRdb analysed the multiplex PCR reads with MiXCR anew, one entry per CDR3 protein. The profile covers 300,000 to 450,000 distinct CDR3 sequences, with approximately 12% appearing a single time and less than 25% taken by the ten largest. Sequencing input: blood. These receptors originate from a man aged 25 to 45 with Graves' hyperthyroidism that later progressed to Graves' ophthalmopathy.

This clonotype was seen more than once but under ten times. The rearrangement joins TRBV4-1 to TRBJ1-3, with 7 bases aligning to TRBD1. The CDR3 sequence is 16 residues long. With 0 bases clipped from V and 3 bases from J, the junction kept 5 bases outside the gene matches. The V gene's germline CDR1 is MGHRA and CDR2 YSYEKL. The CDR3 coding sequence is TGCGCCAGCAGCCAAGATGGCCCAGGGGGTGGAAACACCATATATTTT. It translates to CASSQDGPGGGNTIYF.

The CDR3 sequence is CASSPPGWGNQPQHF. The DNA of the CDR3 is TGTGCCAGCTCACCACCGGGCTGGGGCAATCAGCCCCAGCATTTT. The chain employs TRBV18 and TRBJ1-5; D is undetermined. V was trimmed by 0 bases and J by 2 bases, leaving 8 bases between them. CDR1 KGHSH and CDR2 LQKENI come from the germline V gene. The CDR3 sequence is 15 residues long.

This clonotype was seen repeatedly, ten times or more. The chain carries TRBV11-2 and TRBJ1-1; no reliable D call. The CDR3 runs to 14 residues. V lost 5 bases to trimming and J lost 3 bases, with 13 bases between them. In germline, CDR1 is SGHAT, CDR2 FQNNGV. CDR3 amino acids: CASSPENRDTEAFF. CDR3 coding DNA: TGTGCCAGCAGCCCGGAGAACCGGGACACTGAAGCTTTCTTT.

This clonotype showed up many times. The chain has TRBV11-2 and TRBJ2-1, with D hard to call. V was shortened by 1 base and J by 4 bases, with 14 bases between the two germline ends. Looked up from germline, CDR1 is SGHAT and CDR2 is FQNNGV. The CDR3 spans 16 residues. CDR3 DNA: TGTGCCAGCAGCTTAGTAGTTTCCGACCTATACAATGAGCAGTTCTTC. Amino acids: CASSLVVSDLYNEQFF.

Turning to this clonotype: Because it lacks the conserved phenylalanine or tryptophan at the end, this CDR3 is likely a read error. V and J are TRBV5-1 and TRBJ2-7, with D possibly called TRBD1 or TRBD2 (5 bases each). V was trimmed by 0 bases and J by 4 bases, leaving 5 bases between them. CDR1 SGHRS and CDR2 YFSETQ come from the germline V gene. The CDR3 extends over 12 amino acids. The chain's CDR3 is CASSLGGYEQYL. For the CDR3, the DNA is TGCGCCAGCAGCTTGGGGGGGTACGAGCAGTACCTC.

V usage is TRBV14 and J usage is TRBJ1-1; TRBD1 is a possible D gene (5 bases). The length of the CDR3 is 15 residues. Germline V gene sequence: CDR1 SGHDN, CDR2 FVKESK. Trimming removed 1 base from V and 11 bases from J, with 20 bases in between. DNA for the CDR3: TGTGCCAGCAGCCAAGGCTCCCCCGGGGCCTACCCGGCTTTCTTT. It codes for CASSQGSPGAYPAFF. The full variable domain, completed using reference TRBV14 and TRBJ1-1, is EAGVTQFPSHSVIEKGQTVTLRCDPISGHDNLYWYRRVMGKEIKFLLHFVKESKQDESGMPNNRFLAERTGGTYSTLKVQPAELEDSGVYFCASSQGSPGAYPAFFGQGTRLTVV.

The CDR3 coding sequence is TGTGCCAGCAGCCGTAGCGGGGGGGAGTACGAGCAGTACTTC. Protein: CASSRSGGEYEQYF. The J gene is TRBJ2-7, the V gene TRBV3-1; 11 bases agree with TRBD2. This CDR3 has 14 residues. CDR1 and CDR2 from the germline V gene are LGHDT and YNNKEL (reference sequence). The junction had 3 bases not matched to a gene; V was cut back by 4 bases and J by 4 bases.

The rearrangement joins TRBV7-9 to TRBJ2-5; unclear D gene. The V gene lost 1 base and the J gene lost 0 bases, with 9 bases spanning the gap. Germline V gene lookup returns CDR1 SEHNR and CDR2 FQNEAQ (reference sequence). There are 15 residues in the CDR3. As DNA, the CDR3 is TGTGCCAGCAGCTTAGATGTCGGAAACCAAGAGACCCAGTACTTC. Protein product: CASSLDVGNQETQYF.

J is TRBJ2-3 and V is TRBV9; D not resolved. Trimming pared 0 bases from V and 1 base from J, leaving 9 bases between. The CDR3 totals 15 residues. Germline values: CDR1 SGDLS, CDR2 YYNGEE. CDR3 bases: TGTGCCAGCAGCGTAGACGGTTTCCGCACAGATACGCAGTATTTT. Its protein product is CASSVDGFRTDTQYF.

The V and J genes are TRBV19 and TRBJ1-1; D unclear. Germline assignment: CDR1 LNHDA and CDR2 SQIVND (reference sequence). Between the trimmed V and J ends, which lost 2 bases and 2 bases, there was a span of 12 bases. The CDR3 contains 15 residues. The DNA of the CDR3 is TGTGCCAGTAGTATAAAGTTTGGGGAAAACACTGAAGCTTTCTTT. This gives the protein CASSIKFGENTEAFF.